The next 21 T cell receptor beta chains were all read from a single sample in a study of cytomegalovirus exposure and HLA in healthy donors. A multiplex PCR was run with 60 Vbeta primers and 13 Jbeta primers. This table comes from immunoSEQ multiplex PCR, and its TCRdb copy is limited to in-frame clones, with some not included. The data contain around 140,000 clones, over 75% of them seen just once; the ten biggest clones take up roughly 2.8%. Sequencing was performed on PBMCs. The receptors were gathered from a woman aged 25 to 39 in good health and CMV-seronegative.

The chain combines TRBV30 with TRBJ1-1; D is unresolved. The germline V gene has CDR1 GTSNPN and CDR2 SVGIG (reference sequence). Trimming left V 3 bases short and J 7 bases short, with 12 bases between. CDR3 length equals 12 residues. The DNA for the CDR3 is TGTGCCTGGAGGAGGGCCGCTGGTGAAGCTTTCTTT. As protein: CAWRRAAGEAFF.

The chain recombines TRBV5-1 with TRBJ2-1; TRBD1 is a possible D gene (5 bases). Trimming removed 0 bases at V and 2 bases at J, with 9 bases between. Germline V gene lookup returns CDR1 SGHRS and CDR2 YFSETQ. The CDR3 runs 15 residues. The CDR3: CASSLEQVTYNEQFF. The DNA for the CDR3 is TGCGCCAGCAGCTTGGAACAGGTCACCTACAATGAGCAGTTCTTC. Full variable domain (rest looked up from reference TRBV5-1 and TRBJ2-1): KAGVTQTPRYLIKTRGQQVTLSCSPISGHRSVSWYQQTPGQGLQFLFEYFSETQRNKGNFPGRFSGRQFSNSRSEMNVSTLELGDSALYLCASSLEQVTYNEQFFGPGTRLTVL.

V is TRBV4-2 and J is TRBJ1-5; TRBD1 matches at 7 bases. CDR1 is LGHNA and CDR2 is YNFKEQ in the germline V gene. The CDR3 spans 17 residues. V gave up 1 base and J gave up 1 base; unmatched junction bases: 7. The CDR3 reads CASSQAVGRGSNQPQHF. The CDR3 DNA reads as TGTGCCAGCAGCCAAGCCGTTGGCAGGGGGAGCAATCAGCCCCAGCATTTT.

This chain uses TRBV5-1 with TRBJ1-4; D not certain. In germline, CDR1 is SGHRS, CDR2 YFSETQ. The CDR3 covers 13 residues. Trimming left V 2 bases short and J 8 bases short, with 10 bases between. Here the CDR3 DNA reads TGCGCCAGCAGCTTCGGGAGGATGGAAAAACTGTTTTTT. Its protein product is CASSFGRMEKLFF.

The chain joins TRBV19 to TRBJ1-2, with 7 bases identical to TRBD1. With 4 bases clipped from V and 4 bases from J, the junction kept 9 bases outside the gene matches. CDR3 size: 15 residues. Germline V lookup: CDR1 LNHDA, CDR2 SQIVND (reference sequence). For the CDR3, the DNA is TGTGCCAGTAGTAGATACGGGACAGCCTTCTATGGCTACACCTTC. Its translation: CASSRYGTAFYGYTF. The full variable domain, completed using reference TRBV19 and TRBJ1-2, is DGGITQSPKYLFRKEGQNVTLSCEQNLNHDAMYWYRQDPGQGLRLIYYSQIVNDFQKGDIAEGYSVSREKKESFPLTVTSAQKNPTAFYLCASSRYGTAFYGYTFGSGTRLTVV.

The genes are TRBV7-3 and TRBJ2-5; weak D call: TRBD1 (5 bases). With 6 bases removed from V and 2 bases from J, the gap between germline ends came to 16 bases. The CDR3 has 15 residues. Germline CDR1 and CDR2: SGHTA and FQGTGA. The CDR3 region has the DNA TGTGCCAGCAGTTCCTTTGCCAGGGTTCAAGAGACCCAGTACTTC. This encodes CASSSFARVQETQYF.

This chain uses TRBV6-1 with TRBJ1-3; 7 bases are a match to TRBD1. Germline CDR1 is MNHNS and CDR2 is SASEGT. J gave up 2 bases and V 6 bases, and 7 bases lay outside the gene matches. There are 15 residues in the CDR3. The CDR3 spells CASSLGGSAGNTIYF. CDR3 coding DNA: TGTGCCAGCAGCCTAGGGGGCTCGGCTGGAAACACCATATATTTT.

This chain connects TRBV18 to TRBJ1-4; weak D call: TRBD1 (6 bases). This CDR3 spans 16 amino acids. V gave up 4 bases and J gave up 2 bases, with 14 bases separating them. CDR1 and CDR2 (germline): KGHSH, LQKENI. The CDR3 loop is CASSRGQLGTNEKLFF. The CDR3, as DNA: TGTGCCAGCTCACGCGGACAGTTGGGTACTAATGAAAAACTGTTTTTT.

This clone appeared a single time. The rearrangement uses TRBV7-2 and TRBJ2-3; 9 positions agree with TRBD2. The CDR3 has 16 amino acids. The trim removed 4 bases at V and 2 bases at J, leaving 7 bases unmatched. Germline values: CDR1 SGHTA, CDR2 FQGNSA. Here the CDR3 reads CASSSGAGGFTDTQYF. CDR3 bases: TGTGCCAGCAGCTCCGGAGCGGGGGGCTTCACAGATACGCAGTATTTT.

V gene TRBV7-8 combines with J gene TRBJ1-1; maybe TRBD1 (6 bases). Trimming pared 6 bases from V and 5 bases from J, leaving 19 bases between. The germline CDR1 and CDR2 sequences are SGHVS and FQNEAQ. The CDR3 runs 15 residues. CDR3 nucleotides: TGTGCCAGCAGACACCACAGGGATCCGAGGACTGAAGCTTTCTTT. Its translation is CASRHHRDPRTEAFF.

Written as DNA, the CDR3 is TGCGCCAGCAGCCAATTTAAGACTAGCGGGTTTCTACTCTCCTACAATGAGCAGTTCTTC. This encodes CASSQFKTSGFLLSYNEQFF. V usage is TRBV4-1 and J usage is TRBJ2-1, with 10 bases fitting TRBD2. CDR1 is MGHRA and CDR2 is YSYEKL in the germline V gene. The trim removed 2 bases at V and 0 bases at J, leaving 13 bases unmatched. There are 20 residues in the CDR3.

This chain joins TRBV23-1 and TRBJ2-1; no reliable D call. TRBV23-1 falls under the ORF class, with uncertain function. This CDR3 comprises 17 residues. The V end lost 2 bases, the J end lost 0 bases, and 14 bases lay between the germline ends. This CDR3 is CASSQNPMESSYNEQFF. CDR3 DNA sequence: TGCGCCAGCAGTCAAAACCCGATGGAGAGCTCCTACAATGAGCAGTTCTTC.

This chain uses TRBV27 with TRBJ1-5; weak D call: TRBD1 (5 bases). Trimming took off 3 bases at V and 7 bases at J, with 13 bases between the two ends. Germline V gives CDR1 MNHEY, CDR2 SMNVEV (reference sequence). The CDR3 spans 14 residues. CDR3 bases: TGTGCCAGCAGTTTGTCAGGGCCAGGGCAGCCCCAGCATTTT. Amino acids: CASSLSGPGQPQHF.

This clone occurred a few times. V usage is TRBV10-1 and J usage is TRBJ1-5, with D uncertain. CDR1 WNHNN and CDR2 SYGVQD come from the germline V gene (reference sequence). CDR3 length: 12 amino acids. The V and J ends lost 3 bases and 6 bases respectively, with 6 bases between them. CDR3 in amino acids: CASSEGSQPQHF. The DNA for the CDR3 is TGCGCCAGCAGTGAAGGGAGTCAGCCCCAGCATTTT.

V gene TRBV7-8 combines with J gene TRBJ1-2; no definite D call. V was trimmed by 1 base and J by 0 bases, leaving 9 bases between them. The CDR3 length is 15 residues. Germline CDR1 and CDR2: SGHVS and FQNEAQ. For the CDR3, the DNA is TGTGCCAGCAGCTTAGGCCCCATAGCTAACTATGGCTACACCTTC. Amino acids: CASSLGPIANYGYTF.

As regards this clone: This sample also contains other DNA sequences that code for the same CDR3. The chain recombines TRBV6-6 with TRBJ1-6; D is perhaps TRBD1 (5 bases). Trimming removed 0 bases from V and 6 bases from J, with 6 bases in between. Germline loops: CDR1 MNHNY, CDR2 SVGAGI (reference sequence). CDR3 size: 14 residues. CDR3 sequence reads: CASSYSQGNSPLHF. Here the CDR3 DNA reads TGTGCCAGCAGTTACTCTCAGGGTAATTCACCCCTCCACTTT.

This chain uses TRBV5-1 with TRBJ1-1; 10 bases map to TRBD1. The CDR3 runs to 14 residues. The trim removed 0 bases at V and 4 bases at J, leaving 0 bases unmatched. CDR1 and CDR2 (germline): SGHRS, YFSETQ. CDR3 loop: CASSLGTGGTEAFF. The CDR3 coding sequence is TGCGCCAGCAGCTTGGGGACAGGGGGCACTGAAGCTTTCTTT. The full variable domain, rest sourced from reference TRBV5-1 and TRBJ1-1, is KAGVTQTPRYLIKTRGQQVTLSCSPISGHRSVSWYQQTPGQGLQFLFEYFSETQRNKGNFPGRFSGRQFSNSRSEMNVSTLELGDSALYLCASSLGTGGTEAFFGQGTRLTVV.

The chain has TRBV5-1 and TRBJ2-1; 10 positions agree with TRBD2. The length of the CDR3 is 15 residues. V was clipped by 0 bases and J by 6 bases; unmatched bases: 3. Germline V lookup: CDR1 SGHRS, CDR2 YFSETQ. The CDR3 region is CASSLVAGGGNEQFF. CDR3 in DNA: TGCGCCAGCAGCTTGGTAGCGGGGGGAGGCAATGAGCAGTTCTTC.

The chain is built from TRBV2 and TRBJ2-1; 8 positions match TRBD2. V was clipped by 6 bases and J by 9 bases; unmatched bases: 10. The CDR3 contains 14 residues. Germline V gene lookup returns CDR1 SNHLY and CDR2 FYNNEI. DNA of the CDR3: TGTGCCAGCAGGCGGGAGGCTTGGGGAGGTGAGCAGTTCTTC. Protein product: CASRREAWGGEQFF.

The V and J genes are TRBV18 and TRBJ2-1; weak D call: TRBD1 (6 bases). Germline V gives CDR1 KGHSH, CDR2 LQKENI. V lost 6 bases and J lost 6, with 15 bases in between. The CDR3 runs to 14 residues. CDR3 residues: CASSGTRNSNEQFF. The CDR3 nucleotides read TGTGCCAGCTCCGGGACAAGAAACTCCAATGAGCAGTTCTTC.

This clone was recorded a few times. The V call is TRBV29-1, the J call TRBJ2-1, with no clear D. V lost 7 bases, J lost 4 bases, and 5 bases lay in between. From germline, CDR1 is SQVTM and CDR2 ANQGSEA. This CDR3 has 10 residues. In nucleotides, the CDR3 is TGCAGCGCATCATACAATGAGCAGTTCTTC. As protein: CSASYNEQFF.